These T cell receptor beta chains were read from a single sample in a study of blood T cell repertoires in COVID-19. The data were produced by immunoSEQ multiplex PCR, yet TCRdb's version contains in-frame clones alone and is incomplete. The sample has fewer than 100,000 clones; about 85% are singletons. Sequencing was performed on peripheral blood. These receptors all come from a man aged 60 to 75 with acute or convalescent COVID-19. Each CDR3 is given with its conserved first and last residue.

v_gene: TRBV9; j_gene: TRBJ2-5; CDR3aa: CASSESGGAGKTQYF
v_gene: TRBV7-2; j_gene: TRBJ2-3; CDR3aa: CASSLQAGADTQYF
v_gene: TRBV5-1; j_gene: TRBJ2-3; CDR3aa: CASSSGTTYTDTQYF
v_gene: TRBV19; j_gene: TRBJ1-5; CDR3aa: CATRDRPYSNQPQHF
v_gene: TRBV11-2; j_gene: TRBJ2-7; CDR3aa: CASSHGRPYEQYF
v_gene: TRBV9; j_gene: TRBJ1-3; CDR3aa: CASSPGGLGNTIYF
v_gene: TRBV6-2/TRBV6-3; j_gene: TRBJ1-6; CDR3aa: CASSYSRSSFDEGLHF
v_gene: TRBV19; j_gene: TRBJ2-7; CDR3aa: CASSTRLAGEAYEQYF
v_gene: TRBV18; j_gene: TRBJ2-5; CDR3aa: CASSPGRARAQYF
v_gene: TRBV5-1; j_gene: TRBJ2-5; CDR3aa: CASSGLTGSQETQYF
v_gene: TRBV7-2; j_gene: TRBJ1-2; CDR3aa: CASSPDTRPNYGYTF
v_gene: TRBV7-8; j_gene: TRBJ2-7; CDR3aa: CASSLGEGTSGRGTFGQYF
v_gene: TRBV6-5; j_gene: TRBJ2-5; CDR3aa: CASQIALQETQYF
v_gene: TRBV5-1; j_gene: TRBJ2-2; CDR3aa: CASSFRGADTGELFF
v_gene: TRBV5-1; j_gene: TRBJ2-7; CDR3aa: CASSFVRDRGHEQYF
v_gene: TRBV6-4; j_gene: TRBJ2-3; CDR3aa: CASITGKRSTDTQYF
v_gene: TRBV4-3; j_gene: TRBJ1-2; CDR3aa: CASSQLQGVLYGYTF
v_gene: TRBV6-5; j_gene: TRBJ2-6; CDR3aa: CASSYEGAGGANVLTF
v_gene: TRBV7-9; j_gene: TRBJ2-3; CDR3aa: CASSRGLAGVTDTQYF
v_gene: TRBV7-9; j_gene: TRBJ2-1; CDR3aa: CASSFRGQGYEQFF
v_gene: TRBV27; j_gene: TRBJ1-3; CDR3aa: CASRQGASSGNTIYF
v_gene: TRBV2; j_gene: TRBJ1-1; CDR3aa: CASSEWRATEAFF
v_gene: TRBV7-9; j_gene: TRBJ2-7; CDR3aa: CASSPHRGTITYEQYF
v_gene: TRBV2; j_gene: TRBJ2-2; CDR3aa: CASSPDTPLNTGELFF
v_gene: TRBV23-1; j_gene: TRBJ2-1; CDR3aa: CASISQETSYNEQFF
v_gene: TRBV6-5; j_gene: TRBJ2-1; CDR3aa: CASSYSPSGSRWEQFF
v_gene: TRBV10-3; j_gene: TRBJ2-7; CDR3aa: CAISEGVKQGDYEQYF
v_gene: TRBV6-6; j_gene: TRBJ2-5; CDR3aa: CASNGDQETQYF
v_gene: TRBV4-3; j_gene: TRBJ1-2; CDR3aa: CASSHMGGDGYTF
v_gene: TRBV29-1; j_gene: TRBJ1-2; CDR3aa: CSVVYQLSSYGYTF
v_gene: TRBV6-2/TRBV6-3; j_gene: TRBJ1-4; CDR3aa: CASSLGGEKLFF
v_gene: TRBV7-3; j_gene: TRBJ2-2; CDR3aa: CASSLMRANTGELFF
v_gene: TRBV30; j_gene: TRBJ2-7; CDR3aa: CASAGTSASSYEQYF
v_gene: TRBV5-1; j_gene: TRBJ2-7; CDR3aa: CASSLISGSKGEEQYF
v_gene: TRBV4-1; j_gene: TRBJ2-6; CDR3aa: CASSQHRGSGANVLTF
v_gene: TRBV5-8; j_gene: TRBJ2-3; CDR3aa: CASSLAGGPTDTQYF
v_gene: TRBV10-2; j_gene: TRBJ2-5; CDR3aa: CASSGGGETQYF
v_gene: TRBV12-3/TRBV12-4; j_gene: TRBJ1-5; CDR3aa: CASSLSLLPQHF
v_gene: TRBV7-2; j_gene: TRBJ2-2; CDR3aa: CASRLWGGAGSGELFF
v_gene: TRBV28; j_gene: TRBJ1-2; CDR3aa: CASSSTGGENYGYTF
v_gene: TRBV2; j_gene: TRBJ2-3; CDR3aa: CASSPQAGGGTDTQYF
v_gene: TRBV14; j_gene: TRBJ2-3; CDR3aa: CASSLTRGHGFTDTQYF
v_gene: TRBV11-2; j_gene: TRBJ2-7; CDR3aa: CASSLDRGNEQYF
v_gene: TRBV6-6; j_gene: TRBJ1-6; CDR3aa: CASSSQGYDSPLHF
v_gene: TRBV14; j_gene: TRBJ1-4; CDR3aa: CASSRKRGRGQSNEKLFF
v_gene: TRBV4-1; j_gene: TRBJ2-7; CDR3aa: CASSLPGQGSYEQYF
v_gene: TRBV19; j_gene: TRBJ1-1; CDR3aa: CASSTIQGRGSTEAFF
v_gene: TRBV3-1/TRBV3-2; j_gene: TRBJ2-2; CDR3aa: CASSPLSGELFF
v_gene: TRBV7-3; j_gene: TRBJ2-5; CDR3aa: CASSLTYGHQAVYF
v_gene: TRBV19; j_gene: TRBJ1-3; CDR3aa: CASSTAGNTIYF
v_gene: TRBV11-1; j_gene: TRBJ2-3; CDR3aa: CASSSQRIADTQYF
v_gene: TRBV5-4; j_gene: TRBJ2-7; CDR3aa: CASSRPTQGTSSYEQYF
v_gene: TRBV5-4; j_gene: TRBJ2-1; CDR3aa: CASSLVGQGGEQFF
v_gene: TRBV6-5; j_gene: TRBJ2-7; CDR3aa: CASSKRGQSMKQYF
v_gene: TRBV30; j_gene: TRBJ2-7; CDR3aa: CAWSRMRRGGEQYF
v_gene: TRBV6-5; j_gene: TRBJ1-4; CDR3aa: CASSSGQSNEKLFF
v_gene: TRBV3-1/TRBV3-2; j_gene: TRBJ2-2; CDR3aa: CASSQEGARGPGELFF
v_gene: TRBV3-1/TRBV3-2; j_gene: TRBJ2-3; CDR3aa: CASSQDRGAPRSDTQYF
v_gene: TRBV6-5; j_gene: TRBJ2-5; CDR3aa: CASSWTGRETQYF
v_gene: TRBV4-1; j_gene: TRBJ2-1; CDR3aa: CASSQALAGSYNEQFF